This TCR beta chain was found in a study of Graves' ophthalmopathy and Graves' hyperthyroidism. Study results and caveats: Also, most clonotypes expanded in the thyroid above 0.001 frequency appeared in blood. Ophthalmopathy and stable hyperthyroidism were discriminated by a 13-signature model, with over 85% sensitivity and under 84% specificity.

Comment on this clonotype: Its antigen remains unidentified.

For repertoire sequencing, the TCR beta CDR3 regions were amplified from RNA transcripts. The workflow started with a first-round RT-PCR run with HTBI primers and then moved on to a second-round multiplex PCR. One entry per CDR3 protein results from TCRdb running MiXCR on the multiplex PCR reads. This sample has a few hundred thousand distinct CDR3 sequences; approximately 15% occur once, and the top ten carry around 6.6%. Hyperthyroidism patients had new diagnoses, durations under 2 months, and ages of 18 to 65. The source is a woman younger than 35 with stable Graves' hyperthyroidism. The source material was peripheral blood.

Written as DNA, the CDR3 is TGTGCCAGCAGCCCGGGACGGGACAGGGCCCTATTAGACAAAAACATTCAGTACTTC. This sequence encodes CASSPGRDRALLDKNIQYF. V is TRBV4-2 and J is TRBJ2-4; TRBD1 aligns across 9 bases. CDR1 is LGHNA, CDR2 YNFKEQ, per germline. The CDR3 has 19 amino acids. V dropped 4 bases and J dropped 3; count of bases not matched to a gene: 16.